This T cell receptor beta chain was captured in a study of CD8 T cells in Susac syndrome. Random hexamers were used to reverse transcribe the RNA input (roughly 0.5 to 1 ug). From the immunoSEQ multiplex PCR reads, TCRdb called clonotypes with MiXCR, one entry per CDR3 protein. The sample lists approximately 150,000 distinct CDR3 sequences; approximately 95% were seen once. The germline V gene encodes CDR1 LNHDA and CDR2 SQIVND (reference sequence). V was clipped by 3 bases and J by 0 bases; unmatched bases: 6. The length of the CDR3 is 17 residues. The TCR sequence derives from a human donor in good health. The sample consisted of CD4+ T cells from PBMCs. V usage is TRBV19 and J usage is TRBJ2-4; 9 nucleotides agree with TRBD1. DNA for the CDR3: TGTGCCAGTAGTATGGATAGGGACAGGGAAGCCAAAAACATTCAGTACTTC. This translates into CASSMDRDREAKNIQYF. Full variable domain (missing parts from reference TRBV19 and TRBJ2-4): DGGITQSPKYLFRKEGQNVTLSCEQNLNHDAMYWYRQDPGQGLRLIYYSQIVNDFQKGDIAEGYSVSREKKESFPLTVTSAQKNPTAFYLCASSMDRDREAKNIQYFGAGTRLSVL.